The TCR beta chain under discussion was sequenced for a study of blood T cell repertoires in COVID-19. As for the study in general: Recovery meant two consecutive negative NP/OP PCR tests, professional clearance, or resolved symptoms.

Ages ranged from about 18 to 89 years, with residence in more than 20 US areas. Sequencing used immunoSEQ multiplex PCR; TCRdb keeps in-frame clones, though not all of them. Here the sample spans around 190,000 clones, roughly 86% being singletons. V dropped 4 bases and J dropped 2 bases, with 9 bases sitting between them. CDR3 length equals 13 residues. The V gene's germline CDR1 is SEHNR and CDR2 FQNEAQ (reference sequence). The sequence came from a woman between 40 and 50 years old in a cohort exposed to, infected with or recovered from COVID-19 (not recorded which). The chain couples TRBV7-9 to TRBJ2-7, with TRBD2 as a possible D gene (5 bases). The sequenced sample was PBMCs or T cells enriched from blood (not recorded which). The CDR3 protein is CASSSDYTYEQYF. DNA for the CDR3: TGTGCCAGCAGCTCCGACTACACCTACGAGCAGTACTTC.